This T cell receptor (beta chain) was recovered during a study of T cell responses to AZD1222 COVID-19 vaccine. Across the whole study: Second doses were pooled across both intervals (about 4 or about 12 weeks). General study findings and limits: Spike-spanning, vaccine-associated CD4 TCRs were dominant at 160-218 and 743-854. Repertoires were obtained solely post-peak T cell response. Spike-specific TCR breadth and depth went up after people got two AZD1222 doses.

The data were produced by immunoSEQ multiplex PCR, yet TCRdb's version contains in-frame clones alone and is incomplete. The sample includes some 110,000 clones, 82% seen only once; the top ten take 4% to 6%. In germline, CDR1 is SNHLY, CDR2 FYNNEI. This CDR3 contains 17 residues. Trimming took 6 bases from V and 3 from J, leaving 20 bases between them. As to this clone: Its target is unknown.

The sample was peripheral blood, taken on day 0 of AZD1222 vaccination. This sequence joins TRBV2 and TRBJ1-4; tentatively, D is TRBD1 (6 bases). The TCR sequence derives from an adult in good health. In DNA, the CDR3 is TGTGCCAGCAGAGATCAGGGGCCTACCCTTCCTAATGAAAAACTGTTTTTT. Translation: CASRDQGPTLPNEKLFF.